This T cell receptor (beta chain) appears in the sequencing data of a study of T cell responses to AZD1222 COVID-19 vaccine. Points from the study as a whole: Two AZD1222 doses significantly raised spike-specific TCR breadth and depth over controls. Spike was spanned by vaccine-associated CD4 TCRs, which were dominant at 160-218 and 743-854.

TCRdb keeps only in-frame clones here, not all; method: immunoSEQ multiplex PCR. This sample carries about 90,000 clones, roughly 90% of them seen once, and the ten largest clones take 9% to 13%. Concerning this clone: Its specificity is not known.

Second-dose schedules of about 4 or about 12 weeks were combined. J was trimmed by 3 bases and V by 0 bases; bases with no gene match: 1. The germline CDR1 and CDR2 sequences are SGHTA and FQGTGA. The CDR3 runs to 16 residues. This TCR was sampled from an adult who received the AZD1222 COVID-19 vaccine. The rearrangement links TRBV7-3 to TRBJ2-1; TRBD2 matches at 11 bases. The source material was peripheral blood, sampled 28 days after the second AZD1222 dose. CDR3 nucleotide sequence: TGTGCCAGCAGCTTAACTAGCGGGAGGGGCTACAATGAGCAGTTCTTC. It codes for CASSLTSGRGYNEQFF.